Below are 11 T cell receptor beta chains sequenced from a single sample in a study of blood T cells in healthy people across ages. Then a second PCR, running about 7 to 11 cycles, was carried out with a sample-barcoded 5' primer and a J-beta primer mix. TCRdb analysed the 5' RACE reads with MiXCR anew, one entry per CDR3 protein. Of 450,000 to 700,000 distinct CDR3 sequences in the sample, roughly a quarter are singletons; the top ten hold under 20%. Source material: blood. Receptors originate from a woman in her seventies in good health.

A note on this clonotype: This may be a read error, as it is one base from a much larger clone. This sequence joins TRBV7-9 and TRBJ2-5; D remains ambiguous. In germline, CDR1 is SEHNR, CDR2 FQNEAQ (reference sequence). Deletions cut 1 base from V and 0 bases from J, with 9 bases between. This CDR3 spans 15 amino acids. CDR3 coding DNA: TGTGCCAGCAGCTTAGTCGAGAGAAACCAAGAGACCCAGTACTTC. This codes for CASSLVERNQETQYF.

The chain has TRBV11-2 and TRBJ2-5; D is undetermined. The end of the DNA fits TRBJ2-1 better, so the J call may be wrong. CDR1 SGHAT and CDR2 FQNNGV come from the germline V gene. The CDR3 is 17 amino acids. CDR3 sequence (DNA): TGTGCCAGCAGCTTAGTAAGTTCGACTCGGACGGACAATGAGCAGTTCTTC. Its translation is CASSLVSSTRTDNEQFF.

The chain is built from TRBV7-2 and TRBJ1-3; unclear D gene. V dropped 4 bases and J dropped 3 bases, with 7 bases sitting between them. The germline V gene encodes CDR1 SGHTA and CDR2 FQGNSA. This CDR3 has 13 residues. The CDR3 DNA sequence: TGTGCCAGCAGCTCACTGGTTGGAAACACCATATATTTT. It codes for CASSSLVGNTIYF.

The chain uses TRBV7-2 and TRBJ1-2, with TRBD1 as a possible D gene (5 bases). The CDR3 totals 13 residues. Germline values: CDR1 SGHTA, CDR2 FQGNSA. V was cut by 5 bases and J by 7 bases, with 14 bases left in between. CDR3 protein: CASSPRYQGGYTF. CDR3 nucleotides: TGTGCCAGCAGCCCACGGTATCAGGGTGGCTACACCTTC.

There are many counts of this clonotype. The CDR3, as DNA: TGCGCCAGCAGCCCCCAGGGACAGACTAACTATGGCTACACCTTC. It codes for CASSPQGQTNYGYTF. The chain recombines TRBV4-3 with TRBJ1-2, with 7 bases fitting TRBD1. Losses at the gene ends were 4 bases for V and 0 bases for J; bases not matched to a gene: 5. The CDR3 extends over 15 amino acids. Germline V gene lookup returns CDR1 LGHNA and CDR2 YSLEER.

The chain recombines TRBV5-1 with TRBJ2-5, with 9 bases identical to TRBD2. The DNA end favors TRBJ2-7, so the J call may be wrong. There are 16 residues in the CDR3. Germline loops: CDR1 SGHRS, CDR2 YFSETQ. The CDR3 region is CASSAGSGGFSYEQYF. The CDR3 DNA follows: TGCGCCAGCAGCGCAGGCAGCGGGGGGTTCTCCTACGAGCAGTACTTC.

This clonotype was seen at least ten times. The chain uses TRBV6-6 and TRBJ1-4, with 7 bases aligning to TRBD1. Germline lookup yields CDR1 MNHNY and CDR2 SVGAGI (reference sequence). The CDR3 consists of 14 residues. J gave up 6 bases and V 6 bases, and 7 bases lay outside the gene matches. Written as DNA, the CDR3 is TGTGCCAGCAGAGGAGGGGGCTTTGATGAAAAACTGTTTTTT. Its protein is CASRGGGFDEKLFF.

V and J are TRBV6-2 or TRBV6-3 and TRBJ2-7; D possibly corresponds to TRBD1 (6 bases). The V gene's germline CDR1 is MNHEY and CDR2 SVGEGT. The CDR3 contains 12 residues. V gave up 5 bases and J gave up 4 bases, with 9 bases separating them. As DNA, the CDR3 is TGTGCCAGCAGTGGGGACACTTACGAGCAGTACTTC. Its protein product is CASSGDTYEQYF.

The chain uses TRBV18 and TRBJ1-2, with 7 bases identical to TRBD1. With V trimmed by 2 bases and J by 2 bases, 8 bases remained unmatched. This CDR3 has 16 residues. Looked up from germline, CDR1 is KGHSH and CDR2 is LQKENI. In DNA, the CDR3 is TGTGCCAGCTCACCAAAGGCCCCGACAGGGAACTATGGCTACACCTTC. Its translation is CASSPKAPTGNYGYTF.

There are a few counts of this clonotype. This sequence joins TRBV12-3 or TRBV12-4 and TRBJ2-1; D possibly corresponds to TRBD1 (6 bases). V lost 8 bases and J 2 bases, leaving 16 bases between the germline ends. The CDR3 totals 15 residues. CDR3 residues: CASRRGGLTYNEQFF. The CDR3 nucleotides are TGTGCCAGCCGCAGGGGCGGGTTAACCTACAATGAGCAGTTCTTC.

This clonotype was counted a few times. V gene TRBV7-2 combines with J gene TRBJ2-3; 10 bases are shared with TRBD2. V trimming: 1 base; J trimming: 0 bases; junction bases outside the gene matches: 7. The CDR3 totals 18 residues. Germline V gene data show CDR1 as SGHTA and CDR2 as FQGNSA. CDR3 sequence reads: CASSLGQRGGPSTDTQYF. CDR3 coding DNA: TGTGCCAGCAGCTTAGGTCAGCGGGGGGGACCTAGCACAGATACGCAGTATTTT.